A selection of T cell receptor beta chains follows, all from one sample in a study of blood T cells in healthy people across ages. A single record per CDR3 protein comes from TCRdb applying MiXCR to the 5' RACE reads. The table includes under 2,000,000 distinct CDR3 sequences, 49% detected once. The sequenced sample was blood. All receptors come from a middle-aged woman in good health. CDR3s include the opening cysteine and the closing phenylalanine or tryptophan. Fields, in order: D gene, V gene, clone size, J gene, CDR3 protein, CDR3 DNA. D genes are given only for firm matches. Where a row states a size, it is once, few, many or the class of an expanded clone; other rows omit it.

>TRBD1|TRBV6-6|.|TRBJ2-4
CASRSTGGNLAKNIQYF
TGTGCCAGCAGATCTACAGGGGGGAATTTAGCCAAAAACATTCAGTACTTC
>.|TRBV5-1|once|TRBJ2-1
CASSLSGQSAFF
TGCGCCAGCAGCTTATCTGGGCAGTCGGCGTTCTTC
>.|TRBV7-9|few|TRBJ2-5
CASSIQEPQETQYF
TGTGCCAGCAGCATACAGGAGCCACAAGAGACCCAGTACTTC
>.|TRBV28|many|TRBJ2-7
CASSDLQGGGEQYF
TGTGCCAGCAGCGATCTCCAAGGGGGGGGAGAGCAGTACTTC
>TRBD1|TRBV7-3|.|TRBJ2-7
CASSHPPDRGYVHEQYF
TGTGCCAGCAGCCATCCTCCGGACAGGGGGTATGTCCACGAGCAGTACTTC
>.|TRBV9|.|TRBJ2-3
CASSPLGPDTDTQYF
TGTGCCAGCAGCCCTCTCGGGCCGGACACAGATACGCAGTATTTT
>.|TRBV6-1|.|TRBJ2-7
CASSEEVRSSYNEQYF
TGTGCCAGCAGTGAAGAGGTACGAAGCTCCTACAATGAGCAGTACTTC
>.|TRBV20-1|.|TRBJ2-6
CSARGSISDSGANVLTF
TGCAGTGCTAGAGGAAGCATTTCGGACTCTGGGGCCAACGTCCTGACTTTC
>.|TRBV5-5|few|TRBJ1-2
CASSRDTFYGYTF
TGTGCCAGCAGCAGGGACACCTTCTATGGCTACACCTTC
>.|TRBV7-2|few|TRBJ2-3
CASSLAPATTDTQYF
TGTGCCAGCAGCTTAGCGCCTGCCACCACAGATACGCAGTATTTT
>.|TRBV20-1|many|TRBJ2-3
CSGRTDTQYF
TGCAGTGGTCGCACAGATACGCAGTATTTT
>TRBD1|TRBV27|.|TRBJ1-4
CASSRDRGAVSDEKLFF
TGTGCCAGCAGCAGGGACAGGGGTGCGGTTTCGGATGAAAAACTGTTTTTT
>.|TRBV9|.|TRBJ2-1
CASSVAARSYNEQFF
TGTGCCAGCAGCGTAGCGGCTCGGTCCTACAATGAGCAGTTCTTC
>.|TRBV13|few|TRBJ1-2
CASTQRRGGYGYTF
TGTGCCAGCACCCAGCGGAGGGGAGGCTATGGCTACACCTTC
>TRBD1|TRBV6-5|.|TRBJ1-6
CASSQKATGENSPLHF
TGTGCCAGCAGCCAAAAGGCCACAGGGGAAAATTCACCCCTCCACTTT
>.|TRBV7-2|.|TRBJ2-2
CASSLDWFPGELFF
TGTGCCAGCAGCCTGGACTGGTTCCCCGGGGAGCTGTTTTTT
>TRBD1|TRBV20-1|.|TRBJ1-2
CSARGETGHGYTF
TGCAGTGCTAGAGGAGAGACAGGGCATGGCTACACCTTC
>.|TRBV15|.|TRBJ2-3
CATSRDGGLTDTQYF
TGTGCCACCAGCAGAGACGGAGGCCTCACAGATACGCAGTATTTT
>TRBD1|TRBV7-2|few|TRBJ2-7
CASSVTRDRGTYEQYF
TGTGCCAGCAGCGTCACCCGGGACAGGGGGACCTACGAGCAGTACTTC
>.|TRBV7-2|once|TRBJ1-5
CASSLEGNGNQPQHF
TGTGCCAGCAGCTTAGAGGGAAACGGCAATCAGCCCCAGCATTTT
>.|TRBV4-1|.|TRBJ1-2
CASSQESLAAYGYTF
TGCGCCAGCAGCCAAGAGAGTCTGGCAGCCTATGGCTACACCTTC
>.|TRBV20-1|few|TRBJ1-2
CSQPGRSNYGYTF
TGCAGCCAGCCCGGAAGATCTAACTATGGCTACACCTTC
>.|TRBV6-5|.|TRBJ1-2
CASSSGHYYGYTF
TGTGCCAGCAGTTCGGGACATTACTATGGCTACACCTTC
>.|TRBV15|.|TRBJ2-1
CATSRVMGSYNEQFF
TGTGCCACCAGCAGAGTAATGGGCTCCTACAATGAGCAGTTCTTC
>.|TRBV5-1|once|TRBJ2-3
CANSLEGLSTDTQYF
TGCGCCAACAGCTTGGAAGGGTTGAGTACAGATACGCAGTATTTT
>.|TRBV20-1|few|TRBJ2-3
CSASGSSDYSDTQYF
TGCAGTGCTAGTGGGTCTAGCGATTATTCAGATACGCAGTATTTT
>.|TRBV6-6|few|TRBJ2-5
CASSRNGSKGTQYF
TGTGCCAGCAGCCGGAACGGTTCGAAAGGGACCCAGTACTTC
>.|TRBV9|few|TRBJ1-2
CASSGSSTANYGYTF
TGTGCCAGCAGCGGTAGCTCGACAGCTAACTATGGCTACACCTTC
>.|TRBV12-3/TRBV12-4|.|TRBJ1-2
CASSGSDRLYGYTF
TGTGCCAGCAGTGGATCGGACAGACTCTATGGCTACACCTTC
>.|TRBV12-3/TRBV12-4|few|TRBJ2-7
CASSLAGKKYF
TGTGCCAGCAGTTTGGCCGGGAAGAAGTACTTC
>.|TRBV27|.|TRBJ1-5
CASSSGPYSNQPQHF
TGTGCCAGCAGTTCGGGGCCTTATAGCAATCAGCCCCAGCATTTT
>.|TRBV7-2|few|TRBJ2-5
CASSIKGGQTTQYF
TGTGCCAGCAGCATTAAGGGTGGGCAGACGACCCAGTACTTC
>TRBD1|TRBV5-1|.|TRBJ2-1
CASTPETGGNEQFF
TGCGCCAGCACTCCTGAAACAGGGGGCAATGAGCAGTTCTTC